A selection of T cell receptor beta chains follows, all from one sample in a study of PD-1 blockade in classical Hodgkin lymphoma. Libraries were prepared by immunoSEQ multiplex PCR; TCRdb keeps only in-frame clonotypes and omits some of them. The sample holds around 20,000 clones; roughly 80% are singletons and the top ten take around 8%. The source material was peripheral blood mononuclear cells (PBMCs), sampled before the second cycle of nivolumab. These receptors originate from a human donor with classical Hodgkin lymphoma. Each CDR3 is given with its conserved first and last residue. Fields, in order: J gene, D gene, V gene, clone size, CDR3 DNA, CDR3 protein. A D gene is named only where the DNA matches it firmly. Part of the rows lack a size; the others show once, few, many or a class for expanded clones.

TRBJ1-6	.	TRBV6-5	.	TGTGCCAGCAGTTACGTGCCGACCAATTCACCCCTCCACTTT	CASSYVPTNSPLHF
TRBJ2-3	.	TRBV5-4	.	TGTGCCAGCAGCCCCAGGGGCCCTAGCACAGATACGCAGTATTTT	CASSPRGPSTDTQYF
TRBJ1-1	.	TRBV13	.	TGTGCCAGCAGCCCCGGAGGACTCACTGAAGCTTTCTTT	CASSPGGLTEAFF
TRBJ1-4	.	TRBV28	.	TGTGCCAGCAGTGACCGCCCCGGGAGAGAAAAACTGTTTTTT	CASSDRPGREKLFF
TRBJ2-3	.	TRBV5-1	.	TGCGCCAGCAGCTACCTACAGGACCCAGGCACAGATACGCAGTATTTT	CASSYLQDPGTDTQYF
TRBJ2-3	TRBD1	TRBV4-2	.	TGTGCCAGCAGCCAAGAACAGGGGCGCTCAGATACGCAGTATTTT	CASSQEQGRSDTQYF
TRBJ2-1	TRBD2	TRBV25-1	.	TGTGCCAGCAGTGAATTCGGGGGGAAGTACAATGAGCAGTTCTTC	CASSEFGGKYNEQFF
TRBJ2-2	.	TRBV11-3	.	TGTGCCAGCAGCCCCCACCGTGGGGTGGAGCTGTTTTTT	CASSPHRGVELFF
TRBJ2-3	TRBD2	TRBV4-3	.	TGCGCCAGCAGCCACGGCAGCGGGACCCCAGATACGCAGTATTTT	CASSHGSGTPDTQYF
TRBJ2-7	TRBD2	TRBV10-2	.	TGCGCCAGCAGTGAGTCGTTCGGGGGGGCCTACGAGCAGTACTTC	CASSESFGGAYEQYF
TRBJ2-7	TRBD1	TRBV6-6	.	TGTGCCAGCAGTTACAGGGGGCCCCACGAGCAGTACTTC	CASSYRGPHEQYF
TRBJ1-2	.	TRBV6-1	.	TGTGCCAGCAGTCTAGGGGGGTATGGCTACACCTTC	CASSLGGYGYTF
TRBJ1-6	.	TRBV11-2	.	TGTGCCAGCAGGCCCAGCCGTAATTATAATTCACCCCTCCACTTT	CASRPSRNYNSPLHF
TRBJ1-1	TRBD1	TRBV5-1	.	TGCGCCAGCAGCTCCGACAGGGCTAGGATCACTGAAGCTTTCTTT	CASSSDRARITEAFF
TRBJ2-3	.	TRBV27	.	TGTGCCAGCAGTTTTCCGGGACACCGTGGCACAGATACGCAGTATTTT	CASSFPGHRGTDTQYF
TRBJ2-5	.	TRBV5-1	.	TGCGCCAGCAGCTTTTTTCAAGAGACCCAGTACTTC	CASSFFQETQYF
TRBJ1-1	TRBD1	TRBV6-6	.	TGTGCCAGCACCAGGGACAGGGTCGAAACTTTCTTT	CASTRDRVETFF
TRBJ2-3	TRBD1	TRBV5-1	.	TGCGCCAGCAGCTTGCGGACAGGGGTAGATACGCAGTATTTT	CASSLRTGVDTQYF
TRBJ2-2	TRBD2	TRBV9	.	TGTGCCAGCAGCGCCCCCAAACCTACTAGCGGGGGGTCGACCGGGGAGCTGTTTTTT	CASSAPKPTSGGSTGELFF
TRBJ1-5	TRBD1	TRBV30	.	TGTGCCTGGAGCACAGGACAGGGCGTAGGCAATCAGCCCCAGCATTTT	CAWSTGQGVGNQPQHF
TRBJ2-3	TRBD1	TRBV6-1	once	TGTGCCAGCATGGACAGGGGGCGCACAGATACGCAGTATTTT	CASMDRGRTDTQYF
TRBJ1-1	.	TRBV4-3	few	TGCGCCAGCAGCCAATCAAGTCGTAACACTGAAGCTTTCTTT	CASSQSSRNTEAFF
TRBJ2-7	TRBD1	TRBV5-4	.	TGTGCCAGCAGCTCGGACAGGGTTTACGAGCAGTACTTC	CASSSDRVYEQYF
TRBJ2-3	TRBD2	TRBV29-1	.	TGCAGCGTCAAGACGGGACTAGGGTTCACAGATACGCAGTATTTT	CSVKTGLGFTDTQYF
TRBJ2-4	.	TRBV7-9	.	TGTGCCAGCACCCAGGTTGGGGAGTTAGCCAAAAACATTCAGTACTTC	CASTQVGELAKNIQYF
TRBJ1-1	.	TRBV28	.	TGTGCCAGCAGTCCAAGAAAGAACACTGAAGCTTTCTTT	CASSPRKNTEAFF
TRBJ2-2	.	TRBV7-3	.	TGTGCCAGCAGCCGGACAGCCAGTAAGACCGGGGAGCTGTTTTTT	CASSRTASKTGELFF
TRBJ1-1	TRBD1	TRBV6-5	few	TGTGCCAGCAGCAGACAGGGGAACACTGAAGCTTTCTTT	CASSRQGNTEAFF
TRBJ2-1	.	TRBV7-6	.	TGTGCCAGCAGCTACTGGAGGGGGCTCAATGAGCAGTTCTTC	CASSYWRGLNEQFF
TRBJ2-6	TRBD1	TRBV5-5	.	TGTGCCAGCAGCTTGGGGACAGGGGCTTCTGGGGCCAACGTCCTGACTTTC	CASSLGTGASGANVLTF
TRBJ2-5	TRBD1	TRBV18	.	TGTGCCAGCTCACCGATGGGACAGGAGACCCAGTACTTC	CASSPMGQETQYF
TRBJ1-5	.	TRBV4-3	.	TGCGCCAGCAGCCAAGATCTAGGTGGGCCCCAGCATTTT	CASSQDLGGPQHF
TRBJ1-1	.	TRBV27	.	TGTGCCAGCAGTTTATCCGGGGGGCGGCGAGCTTTCTTT	CASSLSGGRRAFF
TRBJ2-5	.	TRBV7-2	.	TGTGCCAGCAGCTTTACCAGGCAAGAGACCCAGTACTTC	CASSFTRQETQYF
TRBJ2-7	TRBD1	TRBV7-3	.	TGTGCCAGCAGCCCAGGCGCGGGCAGGGACAGAGCCTACGAGCAGTACTTC	CASSPGAGRDRAYEQYF
TRBJ2-7	TRBD2	TRBV5-5	.	TGTGCCAGCAGGGTGGTGATAGCGGGGGGTTCCTACGAGCAGTACTTC	CASRVVIAGGSYEQYF
TRBJ2-3	.	TRBV6-4	.	TGTGCCAGCAGTGTCAACTATGGGGATACGCAGTATTTT	CASSVNYGDTQYF
TRBJ2-3	.	TRBV9	.	TGTGCCAGCAGCGTAGGTAGTAGGGGCACAGATACGCAGTATTTT	CASSVGSRGTDTQYF
TRBJ2-3	.	TRBV5-1	.	TGCGCCAGCAGCTTGGGGGACAGCACAGATACGCAGTATTTT	CASSLGDSTDTQYF
TRBJ2-3	.	TRBV13	.	TGTGCCAGCACCTTTGGGGGCACAGATACGCAGTATTTT	CASTFGGTDTQYF
TRBJ1-1	TRBD1	TRBV4-1	.	TGCGCCAGCAGCCAAGAACCCTGGGGACAGGGGGCTCTTAACACTGAAGCTTTCTTT	CASSQEPWGQGALNTEAFF
TRBJ1-1	TRBD1	TRBV11-1	.	TGTGCCAGCAGCTGGAAAAAGGGACAGGGGGACACTGAAGCTTTCTTT	CASSWKKGQGDTEAFF
TRBJ2-3	TRBD2	TRBV15	.	TGTGCCACCAGCAGAGATCTACTAGCGGGGGCCCTCACAGATACGCAGTATTTT	CATSRDLLAGALTDTQYF
TRBJ1-1	.	TRBV10-1	.	TGCGCCAGCAGTAACCCAGGGAAGGGCACTGAAGCTTTCTTT	CASSNPGKGTEAFF
TRBJ1-5	.	TRBV19	.	TGTGCCAGTACGCGGGGACCCGGGGAGACTCAGCCCCAGCATTTT	CASTRGPGETQPQHF
TRBJ2-7	.	TRBV19	.	TGTGCCAGTAGTATAGAGGCAGGGGTTTTCTACGAGCAGTACTTC	CASSIEAGVFYEQYF
TRBJ2-3	.	TRBV6-1	.	TGTGCCAGCGCTAGGGGAGATACGCAGTATTTT	CASARGDTQYF
TRBJ1-4	.	TRBV11-2	.	TGTGCCAGCAGCTTAGACAGGCCAGCAACTAATGAAAAACTGTTTTTT	CASSLDRPATNEKLFF
TRBJ2-7	.	TRBV4-2	few	TGTGCCAGCAGCCAAGAAGGGGGGGGTACCTACGAGCAGTACTTC	CASSQEGGGTYEQYF
TRBJ2-6	.	TRBV6-5	.	TGTGCCAGCAGTTACGATAGGGAGGTCAACGTCCTGACTTTC	CASSYDREVNVLTF
TRBJ1-5	.	TRBV7-2	few	TGTGCCAGCAGCCACCCTGGGTATCAGCCCCAGCATTTT	CASSHPGYQPQHF
TRBJ2-3	TRBD2	TRBV6-1	few	TGTGCCAGCAGTGCACACCTTCTAGCGGGGGGGCGCGATACGCAGTATTTT	CASSAHLLAGGRDTQYF
TRBJ2-5	TRBD1	TRBV7-9	.	TGTGCCAGCAGCTTGGGACAGGTCCAAGAGACCCAGTACTTC	CASSLGQVQETQYF
TRBJ2-1	.	TRBV7-2	.	TGTGCCAGCAGCTTGGTAGCGTCACATGAGCAGTTCTTC	CASSLVASHEQFF
TRBJ1-1	.	TRBV5-4	.	TGTGCCAGCAGCTTGGCTTGGGGCAGATTCATGAACACTGAAGCTTTCTTT	CASSLAWGRFMNTEAFF
TRBJ2-5	.	TRBV7-2	.	TGTGCCAGCAGCCCAGGGATCGGGGCGACGGGGGCCGAGGTAGAGACCCAGTACTTC	CASSPGIGATGAEVETQYF
TRBJ2-7	.	TRBV13	.	TGTGCCAGCAGCTTAGACGACTCCTACGAGCAGTACTTC	CASSLDDSYEQYF
TRBJ2-7	.	TRBV7-2	.	TGTGCCAGCGGCGTCGTTAGTGGATACGAGCAGTACTTC	CASGVVSGYEQYF
TRBJ2-7	TRBD1	TRBV18	.	TGTGCCAGCTCACCACCATTGGGACAGGGCTTCTCCGAGCAGTACTTC	CASSPPLGQGFSEQYF
TRBJ2-1	.	TRBV20-1	.	TGCAGTGCTAGCGCCAGATATGAGCAGTTCTTC	CSASARYEQFF